Listed here is a single T cell receptor (beta chain). This entry is derived from a study of blood T cell repertoires in COVID-19. Germline V lookup: CDR1 KGHDR, CDR2 SFDVKD. V was pared by 9 bases and J by 8 bases, with 12 bases of the junction left unmatched. CDR3 length: 15 residues. Using immunoSEQ multiplex PCR, the repertoire was profiled, and TCRdb retains in-frame clones only, with some absent. The table records 150,000 to 200,000 clones, 90% of them present only once. This sequence joins TRBV24-1 and TRBJ1-4, with 9 bases lining up with TRBD1. This clonotype originated in a man aged 45-60 years with acute or convalescent COVID-19. The sequenced material came from peripheral blood. In DNA, the CDR3 is TGTGCCACCTCCTCAACCCGGGACAGGGTGGAAAAACTGTTTTTT. Encoded protein: CATSSTRDRVEKLFF.